This T cell receptor beta chain was sequenced in a study of control samples from healthy donors and cancer patients. After removal of 9 bases from V and 13 bases from J, the junction contained 10 bases not matched to a gene. Germline assignment: CDR1 SEHNR and CDR2 FQNEAQ (reference sequence). This CDR3 region has 13 residues. TCRdb's table, derived via immunoSEQ multiplex PCR, lists solely in-frame clones and lacks some. This table lists about 200,000 clones. The TCR comes from a woman younger than 45 in good health. This chain connects TRBV7-9 to TRBJ1-6, with 9 bases matching TRBD1. The specimen was blood. The CDR3 DNA sequence: TGTGCCAGTATGGGGACAGGGCTCTCGCCCCTCCACTTT. It specifies CASMGTGLSPLHF.